The 9 T cell receptor beta chains given below trace back to one sample, sequenced in a study of blood T cell repertoires in COVID-19. Sequenced by immunoSEQ multiplex PCR; TCRdb stores in-frame clones only, minus some. The sample lists 93,000 or so clones, under 90% occurring once. Sequencing was done on a sample of peripheral blood. The source of these receptors is a human donor in a cohort sampled during active or convalescent COVID-19.

The rearrangement joins TRBV27 to TRBJ1-2; D unclear. V was trimmed by 6 bases and J by 8 bases, leaving 22 bases between them. This CDR3 is 15 amino acids long. Germline CDR1 and CDR2: MNHEY and SMNVEV (reference sequence). The DNA for the CDR3 is TGTGCCAGCAGGCGGTGGGAGAACTACCCCGGGGGCTACACCTTC. As protein: CASRRWENYPGGYTF.

CDR3 DNA: TGTGCCAGCAGAGACAGGGCGGTAGGCTACACCTTC. Its protein product is CASRDRAVGYTF. The V call is TRBV12-3 or TRBV12-4, the J call TRBJ1-2; 7 nucleotides match TRBD1. This CDR3 spans 12 amino acids. V shed 6 bases, J shed 8 bases, and the junction held 6 bases outside the gene matches.

The genes are TRBV5-1 and TRBJ2-1; 8 positions agree with TRBD1. The CDR3 length is 17 residues. CDR1 and CDR2 from the germline V gene are SGHRS and YFSETQ. The J segment lost 10 bases and the V segment lost 4 bases, leaving 19 bases of the junction unmatched. The CDR3 is CASSPRWQDRASGEQFF. Here the CDR3 DNA reads TGCGCCAGCAGCCCTCGGTGGCAGGACAGGGCTTCGGGCGAGCAGTTCTTC.

The chain is built from TRBV30 and TRBJ1-6; D is unresolved. Germline V gene sequence: CDR1 GTSNPN, CDR2 SVGIG (reference sequence). Trimming removed 3 bases at V and 7 bases at J, with 16 bases between. This CDR3 contains 15 residues. The CDR3 region is CAWSLNRVWNSPLHF. In DNA form, the CDR3 reads TGTGCCTGGAGCTTAAATCGGGTTTGGAATTCACCCCTCCACTTT.

The chain carries TRBV18 and TRBJ1-1, with 10 nucleotides matching TRBD1. CDR1 is KGHSH and CDR2 is LQKENI in the germline V gene. The trim removed 3 bases at V and 3 bases at J, leaving 7 bases unmatched. CDR3 length: 16 amino acids. The CDR3 DNA reads as TGTGCCAGCTCACCGCGGACAGGGGGAGGGTACACTGAAGCTTTCTTT. It yields the protein CASSPRTGGGYTEAFF.

The chain links TRBV29-1 to TRBJ1-6, with TRBD1 matching 10 bases. This CDR3 is built from 13 residues. CDR1 SQVTM and CDR2 ANQGSEA come from the germline V gene. J was trimmed by 7 bases and V by 4 bases; bases with no gene match: 1. The CDR3 region has the DNA TGCAGCGTTGGGACAGGGGGAAATTCACCCCTCCACTTT. It codes for CSVGTGGNSPLHF.

J is TRBJ1-2 and V is TRBV29-1, with a weak D call TRBD1 (5 bases). There are 12 residues in the CDR3. V was pared by 3 bases and J by 14 bases, with 19 bases between. Germline CDR1 reads SQVTM; CDR2 reads ANQGSEA. Here the CDR3 reads CSVEVTNDGGTF. The CDR3 nucleotides are TGCAGCGTTGAGGTGACCAACGATGGGGGGACCTTC. Full variable domain (missing parts from reference TRBV29-1 and TRBJ1-2): SAVISQKPSRDICQRGTSLTIQCQVDSQVTMMFWYRQQPGQSLTLIATANQGSEATYESGFVIDKFPISRPNLTFSTLTVSNMSPEDSSIYLCSVEVTNDGGTFGSGTRLTVV.

The rearrangement joins TRBV11-2 to TRBJ1-6; D gene uncertain. Trimming shortened V by 3 bases and J by 7 bases, and 13 bases separated the two germline ends. The CDR3 runs 15 residues. Germline V gene lookup returns CDR1 SGHAT and CDR2 FQNNGV. CDR3 bases: TGTGCCAGCAGCTTCATGGGGTCGGGAAATTCACCCCTCCACTTT. Protein product: CASSFMGSGNSPLHF.

The CDR3 DNA reads TGCGCCAGCAGCCTCAGGACAGGCCAGGGGGCATTGAGTCGGTTCTTC. It yields the protein CASSLRTGQGALSRFF. This chain links TRBV5-1 with TRBJ2-1; the match to TRBD1 covers 8 bases. The CDR3 consists of 16 residues. Germline assignment: CDR1 SGHRS and CDR2 YFSETQ. The J segment lost 15 bases and the V segment lost 4 bases, leaving 21 bases of the junction unmatched.